This TCR beta chain was sequenced for a study of beta chain features in type 1 diabetes. Study-level background: Analysis included 95 million to 140 million sorted cells drawn from all samples.

Overall study findings and caveats: In cDNA sequencing, cells with high TCR expression could be over-represented. Within patients, naive, central memory and Treg TCRB repertoires seemed more similar than within healthy donors.

Using CD45RO/CCR7/CD25/CD127/CD95/CD27, CD4+ naive, central memory, regulatory and stem cell-like memory cells were sorted. A remark on this clone: Its antigen is as yet unknown.

Every isolated RNA sample was fully reverse transcribed, so sequencing captured expressed TCRB transcripts. Clones were read by immunoSEQ multiplex PCR, and TCRdb kept only the in-frame ones, dropping some. The table includes 250,000 to 350,000 clones, less than 15% detected once. Germline CDR1 is MNHEY and CDR2 is SMNVEV (reference sequence). Trimming stripped 4 bases from V and 0 bases from J, with 7 bases between. The CDR3 covers 13 residues. The rearrangement uses TRBV27 and TRBJ2-7; D uncertain. The sequenced sample consisted of central memory CD4+ T cells from blood. The receptor was derived from a man younger than 45 in good health. The CDR3 DNA sequence: TGTGCCAGCAGTTCCAGTGTCTCCTACGAGCAGTACTTC. Protein: CASSSSVSYEQYF.